A single sample gave rise to the 2 T cell receptor beta chains below, sequenced in a study of early T cells in non-severe SARS-CoV-2 infection. TCRdb processed the 5' RACE reads anew with MiXCR; each CDR3 protein has one entry. The sample holds some 55,000 distinct CDR3 sequences; 10% to 15% are singletons and the top ten take 2.9%. Sequencing was carried out using whole blood. Receptor source: an adult who was a healthcare worker with PCR-confirmed SARS-CoV-2 infection or an uninfected control (not recorded which).

The sample holds a few counts of this clonotype. The chain combines TRBV6-5 with TRBJ2-1; the D call may be TRBD1 or TRBD2 (5 bases each). Germline V gene lookup returns CDR1 MNHEY and CDR2 SVGAGI. CDR3 size: 12 residues. V dropped 6 bases and J dropped 10 bases, with 13 bases sitting between them. The CDR3 DNA reads as TGTGCCAGCAGACCTCCTGGGGGAGAGCAGTTCTTC. Its protein product is CASRPPGGEQFF.

This clonotype was picked up a small number of times. V gene TRBV11-2 combines with J gene TRBJ1-3; no reliable D call. In germline, CDR1 is SGHAT, CDR2 FQNNGV. This CDR3 is built from 13 residues. V was trimmed by 0 bases and J by 5 bases, leaving 5 bases between them. The CDR3 DNA follows: TGTGCCAGCAGCTTAGAGCCCAGAAACACCATATATTTT. This gives the protein CASSLEPRNTIYF. Combining the CDR3 with reference TRBV11-2 and TRBJ1-3 gives the whole variable domain EAGVAQSPRYKIIEKRQSVAFWCNPISGHATLYWYQQILGQGPKLLIQFQNNGVVDDSQLPKDRFSAERLKGVDSTLKIQPAKLEDSAVYLCASSLEPRNTIYFGEGSWLTVV.